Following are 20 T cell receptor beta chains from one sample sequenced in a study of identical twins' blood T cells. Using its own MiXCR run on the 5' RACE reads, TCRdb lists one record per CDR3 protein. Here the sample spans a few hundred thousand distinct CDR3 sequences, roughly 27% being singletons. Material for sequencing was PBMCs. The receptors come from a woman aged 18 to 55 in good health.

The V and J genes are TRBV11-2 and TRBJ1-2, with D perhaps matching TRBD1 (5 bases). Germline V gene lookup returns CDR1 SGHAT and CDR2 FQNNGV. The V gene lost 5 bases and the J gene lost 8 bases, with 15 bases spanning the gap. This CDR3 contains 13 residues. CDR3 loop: CASSLNGAGGYTF. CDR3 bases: TGTGCCAGCAGCCTAAACGGGGCGGGAGGCTACACCTTC.

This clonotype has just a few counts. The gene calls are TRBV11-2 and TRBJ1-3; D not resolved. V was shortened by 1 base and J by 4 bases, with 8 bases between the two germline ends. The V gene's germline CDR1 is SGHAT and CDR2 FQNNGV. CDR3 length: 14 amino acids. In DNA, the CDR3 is TGTGCCAGCAGCTTAGGGGCAACCGGAAACACCATATATTTT. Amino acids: CASSLGATGNTIYF.

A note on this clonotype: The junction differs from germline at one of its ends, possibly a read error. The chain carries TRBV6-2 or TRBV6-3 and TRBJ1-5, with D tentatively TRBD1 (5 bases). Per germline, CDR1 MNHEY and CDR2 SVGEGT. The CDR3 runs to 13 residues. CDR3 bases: TGTGCCAACAGTCCCGACAGATATCAGCCCCAGCATTTT. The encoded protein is CANSPDRYQPQHF.

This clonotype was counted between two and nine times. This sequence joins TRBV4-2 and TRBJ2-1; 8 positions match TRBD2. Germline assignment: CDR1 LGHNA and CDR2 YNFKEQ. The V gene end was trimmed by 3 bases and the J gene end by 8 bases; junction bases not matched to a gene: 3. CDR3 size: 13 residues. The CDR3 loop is CASSQYGGDEQFF. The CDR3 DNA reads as TGTGCCAGCAGCCAGTACGGGGGGGATGAGCAGTTCTTC.

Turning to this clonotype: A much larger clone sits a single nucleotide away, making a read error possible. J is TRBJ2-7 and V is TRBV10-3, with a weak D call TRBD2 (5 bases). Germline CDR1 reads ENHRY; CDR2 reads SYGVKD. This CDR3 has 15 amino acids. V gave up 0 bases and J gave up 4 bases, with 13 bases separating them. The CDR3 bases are TGTGCCATCAGTGAGTCGGCCAGGAGGACTTACGAGCAGTACTTC. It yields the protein CAISESARRTYEQYF.

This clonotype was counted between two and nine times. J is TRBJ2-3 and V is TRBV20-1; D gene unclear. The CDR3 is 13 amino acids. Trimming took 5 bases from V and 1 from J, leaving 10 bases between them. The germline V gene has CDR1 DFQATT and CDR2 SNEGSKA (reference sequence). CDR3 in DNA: TGCAGTGCTCCGCATTCTGGCACAGATACGCAGTATTTT. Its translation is CSAPHSGTDTQYF.

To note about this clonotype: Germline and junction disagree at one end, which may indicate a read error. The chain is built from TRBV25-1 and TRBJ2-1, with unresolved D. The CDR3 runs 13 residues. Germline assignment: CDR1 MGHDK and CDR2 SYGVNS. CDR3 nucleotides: TGTGCCAGCAGAATACAAGGGCTAAATGGGCAGTTCTTC. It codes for CASRIQGLNGQFF.

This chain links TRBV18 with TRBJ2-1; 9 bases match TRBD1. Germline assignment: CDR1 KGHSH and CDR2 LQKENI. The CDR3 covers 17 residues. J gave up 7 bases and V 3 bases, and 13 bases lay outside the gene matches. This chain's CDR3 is CASSPGQGKHSNNEQFF. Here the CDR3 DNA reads TGTGCCAGCTCACCGGGACAGGGAAAACACTCGAATAATGAGCAGTTCTTC.

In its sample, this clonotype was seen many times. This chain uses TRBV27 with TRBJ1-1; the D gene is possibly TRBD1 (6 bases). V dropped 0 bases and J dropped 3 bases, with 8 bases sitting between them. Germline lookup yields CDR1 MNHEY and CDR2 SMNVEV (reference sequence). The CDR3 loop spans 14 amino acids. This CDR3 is CASSLSDSYTEAFF. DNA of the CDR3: TGTGCCAGCAGTTTATCGGACAGCTACACTGAAGCTTTCTTT.

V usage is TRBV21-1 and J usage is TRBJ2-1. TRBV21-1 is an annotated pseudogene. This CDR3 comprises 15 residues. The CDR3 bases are TGTGCCAGCAGCAACAATGCCAACTCCTACAATGAGCAGTTCTTC. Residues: CASSNNANSYNEQFF.

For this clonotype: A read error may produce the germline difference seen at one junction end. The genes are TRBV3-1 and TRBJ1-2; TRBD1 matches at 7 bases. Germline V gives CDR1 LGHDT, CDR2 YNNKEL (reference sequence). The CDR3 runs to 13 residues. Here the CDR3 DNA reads TGTGCCAGCCACCACAGGGGCGCGCAAGGCTACGCCTTC. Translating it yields CASHHRGAQGYAF.

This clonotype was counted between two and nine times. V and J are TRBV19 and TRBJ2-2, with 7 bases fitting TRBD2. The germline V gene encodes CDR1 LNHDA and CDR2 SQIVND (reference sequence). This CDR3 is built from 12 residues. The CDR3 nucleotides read TGTGCAAGCGGGGTGCACGGCGGGGAGCTGTTTTTT. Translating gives CASGVHGGELFF. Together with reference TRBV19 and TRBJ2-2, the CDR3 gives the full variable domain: DGGITQSPKYLFRKEGQNVTLSCEQNLNHDAMYWYRQDPGQGLRLIYYSQIVNDFQKGDIAEGYSVSREKKESFPLTVTSAQKNPTAFYLCASGVHGGELFFGEGSRLTVL.

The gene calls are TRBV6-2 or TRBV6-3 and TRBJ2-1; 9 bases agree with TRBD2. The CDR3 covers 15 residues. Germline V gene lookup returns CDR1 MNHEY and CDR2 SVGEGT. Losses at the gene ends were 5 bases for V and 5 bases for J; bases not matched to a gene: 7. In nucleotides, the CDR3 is TGTGCCAGCAGTCGGGTCGCTAGCGGGGACAATGAGCAGTTCTTC. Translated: CASSRVASGDNEQFF.

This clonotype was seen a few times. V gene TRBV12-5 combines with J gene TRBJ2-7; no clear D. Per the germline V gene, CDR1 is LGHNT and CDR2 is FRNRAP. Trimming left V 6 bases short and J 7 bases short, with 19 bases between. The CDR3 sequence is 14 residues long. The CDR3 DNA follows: TGTGCTAGTGGATTATTCCCCCACTACTGGGAGCAGTACTTC. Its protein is CASGLFPHYWEQYF.

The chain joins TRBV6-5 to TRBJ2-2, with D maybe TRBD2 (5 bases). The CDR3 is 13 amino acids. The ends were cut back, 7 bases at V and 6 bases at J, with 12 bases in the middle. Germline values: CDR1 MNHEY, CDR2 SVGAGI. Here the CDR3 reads CASKKNSAGELFF. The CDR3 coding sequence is TGTGCCAGCAAAAAGAATAGCGCCGGGGAGCTGTTTTTT.

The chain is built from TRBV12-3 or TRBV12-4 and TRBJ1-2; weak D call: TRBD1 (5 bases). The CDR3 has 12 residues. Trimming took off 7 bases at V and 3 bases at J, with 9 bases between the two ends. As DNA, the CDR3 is TGTGCCAGCAAGACAGTGTACTATGGCTACACCTTC. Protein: CASKTVYYGYTF.

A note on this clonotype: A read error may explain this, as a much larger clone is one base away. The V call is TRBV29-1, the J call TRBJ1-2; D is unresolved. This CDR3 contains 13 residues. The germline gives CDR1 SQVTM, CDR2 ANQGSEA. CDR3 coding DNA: TGCAGCGTTGAACTGGTTCAGTCCTATGACTACACCTTC. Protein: CSVELVQSYDYTF.

CDR3 in DNA: TGTGCCAGCTCACACAGCCGGGACTTAAGCTACGAGCAGTACTTC. It specifies CASSHSRDLSYEQYF. The rearrangement links TRBV18 to TRBJ2-7; D may be TRBD2 (6 bases). The CDR3 contains 15 residues. The germline V and J ends were trimmed by 4 bases and 3 bases, with 16 bases remaining between them. Germline values: CDR1 KGHSH, CDR2 LQKENI. Together with reference TRBV18 and TRBJ2-7, the CDR3 gives the full variable domain: NAGVMQNPRHLVRRRGQEARLRCSPMKGHSHVYWYRQLPEEGLKFMVYLQKENIIDESGMPKERFSAEFPKEGPSILRIQQVVRGDSAAYFCASSHSRDLSYEQYFGPGTRLTVT.

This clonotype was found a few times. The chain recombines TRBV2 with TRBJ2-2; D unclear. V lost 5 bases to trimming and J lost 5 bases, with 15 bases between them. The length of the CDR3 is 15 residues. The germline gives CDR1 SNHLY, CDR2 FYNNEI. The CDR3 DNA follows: TGTGCCAGCAGTCCGACCCCTAGGTCAACCGGGGAGCTGTTTTTT. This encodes CASSPTPRSTGELFF.

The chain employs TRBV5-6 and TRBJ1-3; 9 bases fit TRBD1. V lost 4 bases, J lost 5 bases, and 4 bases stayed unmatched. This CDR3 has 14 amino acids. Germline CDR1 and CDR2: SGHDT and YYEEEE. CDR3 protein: CASSRQGDRNTIYF. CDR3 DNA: TGTGCCAGCAGCCGACAGGGGGACAGAAACACCATATATTTT.